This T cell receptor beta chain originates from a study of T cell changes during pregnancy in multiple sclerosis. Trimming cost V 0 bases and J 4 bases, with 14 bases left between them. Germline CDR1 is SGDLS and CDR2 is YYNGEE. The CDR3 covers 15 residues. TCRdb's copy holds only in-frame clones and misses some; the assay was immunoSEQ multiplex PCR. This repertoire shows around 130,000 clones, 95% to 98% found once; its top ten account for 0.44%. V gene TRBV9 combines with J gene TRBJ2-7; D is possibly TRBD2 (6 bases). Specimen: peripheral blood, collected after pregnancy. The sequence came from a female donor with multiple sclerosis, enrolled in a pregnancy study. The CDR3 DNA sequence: TGTGCCAGCAGCGTAGACGGAGGAGGGCAATACGAGCAGTACTTC. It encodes CASSVDGGGQYEQYF.